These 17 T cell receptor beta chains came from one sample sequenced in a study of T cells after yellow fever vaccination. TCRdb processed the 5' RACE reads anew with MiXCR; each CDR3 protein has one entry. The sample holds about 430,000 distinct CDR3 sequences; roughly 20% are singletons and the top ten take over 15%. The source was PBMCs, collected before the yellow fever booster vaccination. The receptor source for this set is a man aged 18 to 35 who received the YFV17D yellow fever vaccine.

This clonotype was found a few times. This CDR3 reads CASSHPWGHRAYEQYF. The CDR3 region has the DNA TGTGCCAGCAGCCACCCTTGGGGGCACAGGGCCTACGAGCAGTACTTC. The chain couples TRBV3-1 to TRBJ2-7; tentative D call: TRBD1 (6 bases). V dropped 3 bases and J dropped 2 bases, with 17 bases sitting between them. The CDR3 contains 16 residues. The germline V gene encodes CDR1 LGHDT and CDR2 YNNKEL (reference sequence).

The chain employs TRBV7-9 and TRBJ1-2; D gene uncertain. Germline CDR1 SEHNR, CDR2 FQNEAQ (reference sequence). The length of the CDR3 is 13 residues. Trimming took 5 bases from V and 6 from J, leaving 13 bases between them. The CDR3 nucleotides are TGTGCCAGCAGCGATTCGGGCCCGGATGGCTACACCTTC. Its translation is CASSDSGPDGYTF.

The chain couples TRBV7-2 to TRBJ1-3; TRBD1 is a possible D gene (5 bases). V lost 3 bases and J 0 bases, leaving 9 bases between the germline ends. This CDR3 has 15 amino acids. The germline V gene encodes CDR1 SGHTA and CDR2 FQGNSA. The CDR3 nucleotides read TGTGCCAGCAGCTTTACAGGTCTCTCTGGAAACACCATATATTTT. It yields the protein CASSFTGLSGNTIYF.

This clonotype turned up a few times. The DNA of the CDR3 is TGTGCCAGCAGTCCTACGGGGGCGGGTACTGAAGCTTTCTTT. This translates into CASSPTGAGTEAFF. The chain links TRBV12-3 or TRBV12-4 to TRBJ1-1, with a possible D match to TRBD1 (6 bases). This CDR3 spans 14 amino acids. V was clipped by 5 bases and J by 5 bases, with 15 bases between them.

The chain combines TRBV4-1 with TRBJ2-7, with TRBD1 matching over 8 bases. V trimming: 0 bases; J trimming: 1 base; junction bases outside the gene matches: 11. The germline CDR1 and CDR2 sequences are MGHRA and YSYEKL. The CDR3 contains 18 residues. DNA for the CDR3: TGCGCCAGCAGCCAAGAAAAGGCAGGGGGCCCTTTTTCCTACGAGCAGTACTTC. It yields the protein CASSQEKAGGPFSYEQYF.

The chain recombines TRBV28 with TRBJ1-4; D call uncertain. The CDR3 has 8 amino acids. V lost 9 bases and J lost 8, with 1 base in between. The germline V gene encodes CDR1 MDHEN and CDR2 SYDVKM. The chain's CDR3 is CAREKLFF. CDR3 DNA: TGTGCCAGGGAAAAACTGTTTTTT.

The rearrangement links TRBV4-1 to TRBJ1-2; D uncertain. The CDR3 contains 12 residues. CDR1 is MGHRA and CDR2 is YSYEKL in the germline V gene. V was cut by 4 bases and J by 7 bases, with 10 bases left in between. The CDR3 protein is CASSPVGFGYTF. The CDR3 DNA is TGCGCCAGCAGCCCGGTGGGATTTGGCTACACCTTC.

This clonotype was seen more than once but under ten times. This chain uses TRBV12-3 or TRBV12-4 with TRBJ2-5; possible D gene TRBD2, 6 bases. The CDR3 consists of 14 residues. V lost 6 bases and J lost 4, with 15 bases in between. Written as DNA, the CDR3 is TGTGCCAGCAGCCCCGGGGGTAGGCGAGAGACCCAGTACTTC. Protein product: CASSPGGRRETQYF.

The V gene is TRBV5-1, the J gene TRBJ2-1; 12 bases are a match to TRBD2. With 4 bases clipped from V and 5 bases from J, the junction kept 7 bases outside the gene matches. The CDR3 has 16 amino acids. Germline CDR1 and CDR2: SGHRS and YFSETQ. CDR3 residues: CASSPPTSGGHNEQFF. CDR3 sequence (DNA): TGCGCCAGCAGCCCGCCGACTAGCGGGGGACACAATGAGCAGTTCTTC.

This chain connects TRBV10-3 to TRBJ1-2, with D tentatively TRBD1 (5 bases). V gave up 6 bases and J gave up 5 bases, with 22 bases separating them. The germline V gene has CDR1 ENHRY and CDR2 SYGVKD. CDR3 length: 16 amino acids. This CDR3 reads CAIRSDTGPQEYGYTF. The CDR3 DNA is TGTGCCATCAGGAGCGATACAGGTCCGCAAGAGTATGGCTACACCTTC.

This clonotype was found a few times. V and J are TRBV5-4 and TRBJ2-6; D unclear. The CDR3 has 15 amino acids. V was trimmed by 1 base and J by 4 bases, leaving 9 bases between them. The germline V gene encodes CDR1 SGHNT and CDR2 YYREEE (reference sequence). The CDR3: CASSLSRTGANVLTF. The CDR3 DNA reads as TGTGCCAGCAGCTTGTCGCGTACGGGGGCCAACGTCCTGACTTTC.

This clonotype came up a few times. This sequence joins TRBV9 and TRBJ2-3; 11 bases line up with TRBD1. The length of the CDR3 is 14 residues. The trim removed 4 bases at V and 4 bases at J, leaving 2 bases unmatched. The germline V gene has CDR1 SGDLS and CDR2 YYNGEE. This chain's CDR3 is CASSRTGGSDTQYF. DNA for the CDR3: TGTGCCAGCAGCAGGACAGGGGGCTCAGATACGCAGTATTTT.

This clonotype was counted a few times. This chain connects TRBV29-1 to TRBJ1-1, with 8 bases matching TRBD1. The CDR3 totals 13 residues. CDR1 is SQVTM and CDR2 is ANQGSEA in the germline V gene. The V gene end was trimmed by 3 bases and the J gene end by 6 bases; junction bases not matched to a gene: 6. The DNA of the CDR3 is TGCAGCGTTGAGGGGCCACAGGGGGCTGAAGCTTTCTTT. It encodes CSVEGPQGAEAFF. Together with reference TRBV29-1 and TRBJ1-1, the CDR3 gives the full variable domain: SAVISQKPSRDICQRGTSLTIQCQVDSQVTMMFWYRQQPGQSLTLIATANQGSEATYESGFVIDKFPISRPNLTFSTLTVSNMSPEDSSIYLCSVEGPQGAEAFFGQGTRLTVV.

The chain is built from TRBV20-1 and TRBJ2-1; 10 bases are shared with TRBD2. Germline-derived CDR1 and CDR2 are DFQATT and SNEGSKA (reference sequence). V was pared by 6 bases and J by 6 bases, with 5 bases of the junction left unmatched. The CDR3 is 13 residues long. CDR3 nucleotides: TGCAGTGCCCTACTAGCGGGGATCAATGAGCAGTTCTTC. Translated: CSALLAGINEQFF.

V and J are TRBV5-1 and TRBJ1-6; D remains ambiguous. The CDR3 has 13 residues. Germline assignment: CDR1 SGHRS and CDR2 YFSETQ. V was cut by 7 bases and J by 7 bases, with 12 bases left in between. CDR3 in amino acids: CASRKAKNSPLHF. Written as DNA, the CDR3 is TGCGCCAGCCGAAAGGCAAAAAATTCACCCCTCCACTTT.

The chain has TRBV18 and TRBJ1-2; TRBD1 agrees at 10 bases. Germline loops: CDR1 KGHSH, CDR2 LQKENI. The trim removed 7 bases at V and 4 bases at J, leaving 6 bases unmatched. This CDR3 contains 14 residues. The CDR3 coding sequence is TGTGCCAGCTTACCGGGACAGGGGCCCTATGGCTACACCTTC. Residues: CASLPGQGPYGYTF. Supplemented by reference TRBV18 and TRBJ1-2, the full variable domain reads NAGVMQNPRHLVRRRGQEARLRCSPMKGHSHVYWYRQLPEEGLKFMVYLQKENIIDESGMPKERFSAEFPKEGPSILRIQQVVRGDSAAYFCASLPGQGPYGYTFGSGTRLTVV.

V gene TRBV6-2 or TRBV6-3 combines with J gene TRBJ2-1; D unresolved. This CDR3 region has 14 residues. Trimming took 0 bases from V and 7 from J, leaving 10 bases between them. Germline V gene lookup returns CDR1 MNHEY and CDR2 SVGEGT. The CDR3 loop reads CASSYSLVVNEQFF. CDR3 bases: TGTGCCAGCAGTTACTCCTTAGTGGTTAATGAGCAGTTCTTC.